What follows are 19 T cell receptor beta chains derived from one specimen sequenced in a study of blood T cell repertoires in COVID-19. The method was immunoSEQ multiplex PCR; TCRdb's version includes in-frame clones alone and lacks a portion of them. This sample yields about 210,000 clones, of which 88% are seen a single time; around 0.72% belongs to the top ten. Source material: peripheral blood. The receptors derive from a man in his forties with acute or convalescent COVID-19.

The chain carries TRBV5-1 and TRBJ2-7; TRBD1 matches at 9 bases. This CDR3 is built from 14 residues. Germline values: CDR1 SGHRS, CDR2 YFSETQ. V lost 7 bases and J lost 2; bases outside the gene matches: 7. CDR3 bases: TGCGCCAGCCGACCCGGGGACAGGGCCTACGAGCAGTACTTC. Translating it yields CASRPGDRAYEQYF.

The chain recombines TRBV18 with TRBJ2-7; tentative D call: TRBD1 (6 bases). This CDR3 has 15 residues. Germline V gene data show CDR1 as KGHSH and CDR2 as LQKENI. Trimming removed 3 bases from V and 0 bases from J, with 12 bases in between. CDR3 sequence reads: CASSPSGQTSYEQYF. As DNA, the CDR3 is TGTGCCAGCTCACCCTCGGGACAAACCTCCTACGAGCAGTACTTC. The full variable domain, rest sourced from reference TRBV18 and TRBJ2-7, is NAGVMQNPRHLVRRRGQEARLRCSPMKGHSHVYWYRQLPEEGLKFMVYLQKENIIDESGMPKERFSAEFPKEGPSILRIQQVVRGDSAAYFCASSPSGQTSYEQYFGPGTRLTVT.

V and J are TRBV18 and TRBJ2-1, with 16 positions matching TRBD2. Looked up from germline, CDR1 is KGHSH and CDR2 is LQKENI. This CDR3 spans 21 amino acids. The ends lost 3 bases at V and 6 bases at J; junction bases unmatched: 17. The CDR3 nucleotides are TGTGCCAGCTCACCTCTCCGTCCGGGACTAGCGGGGGGGTCTTCAATCAATGAGCAGTTCTTC. Its translation is CASSPLRPGLAGGSSINEQFF.

The chain joins TRBV7-2 to TRBJ1-2; 9 bases line up with TRBD1. CDR1 is SGHTA, CDR2 FQGNSA, per germline. The CDR3 loop spans 15 amino acids. The junction had 12 bases not matched to a gene; V was cut back by 7 bases and J by 6 bases. CDR3 nucleotides: TGTGCCAGCACCCCCCACCCTTGGACAGGGGATGGCTACACCTTC. Amino acids: CASTPHPWTGDGYTF.

The chain combines TRBV19 with TRBJ2-7; TRBD1 matches at 8 bases. Trimming took 3 bases from V and 5 from J; bases not matched to a gene: 6. Per germline, CDR1 LNHDA and CDR2 SQIVND (reference sequence). The CDR3 totals 14 residues. CDR3 DNA: TGTGCCAGTAGTATGCAGGGGGCGGGCGACGAGCAGTACTTC. This gives the protein CASSMQGAGDEQYF. Full variable domain (rest looked up from reference TRBV19 and TRBJ2-7): DGGITQSPKYLFRKEGQNVTLSCEQNLNHDAMYWYRQDPGQGLRLIYYSQIVNDFQKGDIAEGYSVSREKKESFPLTVTSAQKNPTAFYLCASSMQGAGDEQYFGPGTRLTVT.

This chain uses TRBV3-1 (or the pseudogene TRBV3-2) with TRBJ1-1, with 10 bases aligning to TRBD1. The CDR3 is made up of 14 amino acids. Per germline, CDR1 LGHDT and CDR2 YNNKEL (reference sequence). After removal of 7 bases from V and 1 base from J, the junction contained 3 bases not matched to a gene. CDR3 residues: CASKRTGGNTEAFF. In nucleotides, the CDR3 is TGTGCCAGCAAAAGGACAGGGGGGAACACTGAAGCTTTCTTT.

The chain couples TRBV6-5 to TRBJ2-2; D is possibly TRBD1 (6 bases). The V gene lost 7 bases and the J gene lost 0 bases, with 12 bases spanning the gap. The CDR3 is made up of 15 amino acids. From germline, CDR1 is MNHEY and CDR2 SVGAGI. The CDR3 reads CASTGQPTNTGELFF. The CDR3 DNA sequence: TGTGCCAGCACAGGACAGCCTACGAACACCGGGGAGCTGTTTTTT.

The V and J genes are TRBV2 and TRBJ2-1; 11 bases align to TRBD2. The CDR3 is 15 residues long. The germline gives CDR1 SNHLY, CDR2 FYNNEI. Unmatched junction bases numbered 3, after V lost 4 bases and J lost 4 bases. The CDR3 DNA reads as TGTGCCAGCAGTGCCGGGACTAGCGGATACAATGAGCAGTTCTTC. Its translation is CASSAGTSGYNEQFF.

The J gene is TRBJ2-1, the V gene TRBV5-1; the D gene is possibly TRBD2 (5 bases). Trimming shortened V by 2 bases and J by 5 bases, and 14 bases separated the two germline ends. The CDR3 is made up of 15 amino acids. Germline CDR1 reads SGHRS; CDR2 reads YFSETQ. The CDR3 coding sequence is TGCGCCAGCAGCTTCGCCGCGGAGACTAACAATGAGCAGTTCTTC. Protein sequence: CASSFAAETNNEQFF.

Worth noting for this clone: The same CDR3 can be traced to other DNA sequences in this sample. The genes are TRBV6-5 and TRBJ1-3; the match to TRBD1 covers 9 bases. CDR1 and CDR2 (germline): MNHEY, SVGAGI. V was pared by 6 bases and J by 3 bases, with 3 bases of the junction left unmatched. The CDR3 is 14 amino acids. The CDR3 nucleotides read TGTGCCAGCAGACGACAGGGGGGTGGAAACACCATATATTTT. As protein: CASRRQGGGNTIYF.

The gene calls are TRBV9 and TRBJ2-2; D gene ambiguous. This CDR3 is 16 amino acids long. V was clipped by 0 bases and J by 0 bases, with 9 bases between them. CDR1 SGDLS and CDR2 YYNGEE come from the germline V gene. The CDR3 DNA reads as TGTGCCAGCAGCGTAGTCGCACTCCCGAACACCGGGGAGCTGTTTTTT. This codes for CASSVVALPNTGELFF.

The J gene is TRBJ1-5, the V gene TRBV19; no clear D gene. V gave up 4 bases and J gave up 1 base, with 17 bases separating them. The germline CDR1 and CDR2 sequences are LNHDA and SQIVND (reference sequence). The CDR3 is 17 residues long. DNA of the CDR3: TGTGCCAGTAGTAGCCAGGCGCGCGGGAAAAGCAATCAGCCCCAGCATTTT. Amino acid sequence: CASSSQARGKSNQPQHF. Combining the CDR3 with reference TRBV19 and TRBJ1-5 gives the whole variable domain DGGITQSPKYLFRKEGQNVTLSCEQNLNHDAMYWYRQDPGQGLRLIYYSQIVNDFQKGDIAEGYSVSREKKESFPLTVTSAQKNPTAFYLCASSSQARGKSNQPQHFGDGTRLSIL.

The genes are TRBV9 and TRBJ1-6; TRBD1 aligns across 8 bases. The germline CDR1 and CDR2 sequences are SGDLS and YYNGEE. The CDR3 has 15 residues. V lost 3 bases to trimming and J lost 10 bases; unmatched junction nucleotides: 9. The CDR3 DNA is TGTGCCAGCAGCGGGCGGACAGGGTGGGGATCACCCCTCCACTTT. This codes for CASSGRTGWGSPLHF.

The rearrangement links TRBV19 to TRBJ1-3; 8 bases are shared with TRBD1. CDR3 length: 14 amino acids. V was clipped by 6 bases and J by 1 base; unmatched bases: 2. Germline CDR1 is LNHDA and CDR2 is SQIVND (reference sequence). The CDR3 spells CASRGQGSGNTIYF. DNA for the CDR3: TGTGCCAGTAGAGGACAGGGTTCTGGAAACACCATATATTTT. Full variable domain (remainder filled in from reference TRBV19 and TRBJ1-3): DGGITQSPKYLFRKEGQNVTLSCEQNLNHDAMYWYRQDPGQGLRLIYYSQIVNDFQKGDIAEGYSVSREKKESFPLTVTSAQKNPTAFYLCASRGQGSGNTIYFGEGSWLTVV.

The rearrangement uses TRBV27 and TRBJ2-7, with TRBD1 identical over 9 bases. J gave up 5 bases and V 6 bases, and 11 bases lay outside the gene matches. The CDR3 contains 15 residues. Looked up from germline, CDR1 is MNHEY and CDR2 is SMNVEV (reference sequence). The DNA for the CDR3 is TGTGCCAGCAGCTACACAGGGGGCGCGATCGACGAGCAGTACTTC. It specifies CASSYTGGAIDEQYF.

The rearrangement links TRBV6-6 to TRBJ2-7; 13 nucleotides align to TRBD2. The CDR3 extends over 15 amino acids. The V segment lost 6 bases and the J segment 4 bases; nucleotides outside the gene matches: 6. CDR1 is MNHNY, CDR2 SVGAGI, per germline (reference sequence). The CDR3 region is CASRATSGRNYEQYF. DNA of the CDR3: TGTGCCAGCAGAGCGACTAGCGGGAGGAATTACGAGCAGTACTTC.

The rearrangement uses TRBV2 and TRBJ1-1; TRBD1 might be the D (6 bases). From germline, CDR1 is SNHLY and CDR2 FYNNEI. V lost 6 bases to trimming and J lost 3 bases, with 14 bases between them. The CDR3 consists of 14 residues. The CDR3 loop is CASSAGAGDTEAFF. The CDR3 DNA is TGTGCCAGCAGCGCAGGGGCGGGGGACACTGAAGCTTTCTTT. Full variable domain (rest looked up from reference TRBV2 and TRBJ1-1): EPEVTQTPSHQVTQMGQEVILRCVPISNHLYFYWYRQILGQKVEFLVSFYNNEISEKSEIFDDQFSVERPDGSNFTLKIRSTKLEDSAMYFCASSAGAGDTEAFFGQGTRLTVV.

The chain couples TRBV6-1 to TRBJ1-5; 8 nucleotides agree with TRBD1. Trimming removed 3 bases from V and 6 bases from J; junction bases left unmatched: 7. Germline loops: CDR1 MNHNS, CDR2 SASEGT. There are 15 residues in the CDR3. The DNA for the CDR3 is TGTGCCAGCAGTGAGATCCGGACAGGGAGTCAGCCCCAGCATTTT. Its translation is CASSEIRTGSQPQHF.

The chain carries TRBV7-2 and TRBJ2-1; a weak D match, TRBD1 (6 bases). Between the trimmed V and J ends, which lost 4 bases and 3 bases, there was a span of 13 bases. The CDR3 length is 15 residues. In germline, CDR1 is SGHTA, CDR2 FQGNSA. CDR3 loop: CASSSPGTSYNEQFF. In nucleotides, the CDR3 is TGTGCCAGCAGCTCCCCCGGGACAAGCTACAATGAGCAGTTCTTC.